This T cell receptor (beta chain) was recovered during a study of cytotoxic CD8 clonotypes in ibrutinib-treated CLL. Findings and limits, study-wide: There were few public clonotypes, and on treatment they contracted or stayed stable.

Produced via immunoSEQ multiplex PCR; TCRdb's table is partial and in-frame only. The sample includes 250,000 to 350,000 clones, approximately 76% of them seen just once. Regarding this clone: The target antigen is unknown.

Germline CDR1 is SGDLS and CDR2 is YYNGEE. After removal of 0 bases from V and 1 base from J, the junction contained 4 bases not matched to a gene. This CDR3 spans 17 amino acids. This clonotype was obtained from a human donor with chronic lymphocytic leukemia. The sequencing used PBMCs, collected at disease progression, from a patient treated with ibrutinib. V gene TRBV9 combines with J gene TRBJ2-6, with 7 bases identical to TRBD2. CDR3 protein: CASSVGGSTSGANVLTF. The CDR3 bases are TGTGCCAGCAGCGTAGGCGGGAGTACTTCTGGGGCCAACGTCCTGACTTTC.